Below are 7 T cell receptor beta chains sequenced from a single sample in a study of multiple sclerosis patients with progressive multifocal leukoencephalopathy. Sequencing was performed with immunoSEQ multiplex PCR; in TCRdb, only in-frame clones are kept and a portion is missing. The sample consists of fewer than 40,000 clones, roughly 87% of them appearing once. Time point: time of PML onset. The sequences come from PBMCs, collected from a patient treated with natalizumab. All receptors derive from a human donor with progressive multifocal leukoencephalopathy.

The rearrangement joins TRBV11-2 to TRBJ1-1; 7 bases match TRBD1. The CDR3 is 16 residues long. Germline CDR1 is SGHAT and CDR2 is FQNNGV. Trimming at V came to 2 bases and at J to 4 bases, leaving 10 bases not matched to a gene. CDR3 in DNA: TGTGCCAGCAGCTTACTCCCAGGATCAGGGGGCACTGAAGCTTTCTTT. Translating gives CASSLLPGSGGTEAFF.

The V and J genes are TRBV27 and TRBJ2-7; maybe TRBD1 (6 bases). V dropped 5 bases and J dropped 3 bases, with 23 bases sitting between them. Germline V CDR1 and CDR2: MNHEY, SMNVEV (reference sequence). The CDR3 runs 17 residues. The CDR3 is CASSPRVQGQKGYEQYF. DNA of the CDR3: TGTGCCAGCAGTCCCAGAGTGCAGGGGCAAAAGGGCTACGAGCAGTACTTC.

This clone showed up just a few times. The V and J genes are TRBV5-6 and TRBJ1-1; D is undetermined. The CDR3 sequence is 17 residues long. Per the germline V gene, CDR1 is SGHDT and CDR2 is YYEEEE. V shed 4 bases and J shed 0 bases, with 19 bases lying between them. The CDR3 DNA is TGTGCCAGCAGCCGGTCAGGTCTACCCATCTTGAACACTGAAGCTTTCTTT. This encodes CASSRSGLPILNTEAFF.

The genes are TRBV2 and TRBJ1-6; D is uncertain. Looked up from germline, CDR1 is SNHLY and CDR2 is FYNNEI. The V and J ends lost 4 bases and 7 bases respectively, with 17 bases between them. The CDR3 contains 16 residues. The CDR3 DNA is TGTGCCAGCAGTGTATTGCAGGAGCCTAAGAATTCACCCCTCCACTTT. Its translation is CASSVLQEPKNSPLHF.

The chain has TRBV10-2 and TRBJ2-5; no clear D. The J call is in doubt because the DNA end fits TRBJ2-7 better. The germline CDR1 and CDR2 sequences are WSHSY and SAAADI. The CDR3 is 11 residues long. Written as DNA, the CDR3 is TGCGCCAGCAGTGCAGCATACGAGCAGTACTTC. Protein sequence: CASSAAYEQYF.

The chain links TRBV6-5 to TRBJ2-1; 9 bases agree with TRBD1. J gave up 8 bases and V 6 bases, and 2 bases lay outside the gene matches. CDR1 MNHEY and CDR2 SVGAGI come from the germline V gene. The CDR3 runs 12 residues. In nucleotides, the CDR3 is TGTGCCAGCAGCAACAGGGGGCATGAGCAGTTCTTC. It translates to CASSNRGHEQFF.

The chain employs TRBV10-3 and TRBJ1-2, with TRBD1 matching over 10 bases. CDR1 ENHRY and CDR2 SYGVKD come from the germline V gene. The ends lost 7 bases at V and 1 base at J; junction bases unmatched: 12. The CDR3 extends over 17 amino acids. CDR3 protein: CAITDFLGTGVNYGYTF. The DNA of the CDR3 is TGTGCCATCACCGACTTTTTGGGGACAGGGGTTAACTATGGCTACACCTTC.